This record looks at one T cell receptor (beta chain) sequence and its context. What it recognizes is unknown. This sample stems from a study of cytomegalovirus exposure and HLA in healthy donors. Vbeta (60) and Jbeta (13) primers were used in the PCR. The assay was immunoSEQ multiplex PCR, and TCRdb's table has in-frame clones only and misses some. The profile shows roughly 49,000 clones, 77% of them singletons. Findings of the study overall: In presence/absence analyses, roughly uniform sequencing depth across donors was assumed. TRBV6-2, TRBV6-3 and some other V segments were unresolvable in 87-base-pair reads. An analysis done earlier found most TCR beta V segments productive about 90% or about 30% of the time.

Germline values: CDR1 SNHLY, CDR2 FYNNEI. This CDR3 contains 16 residues. Trimming took 2 bases from V and 4 from J, leaving 15 bases between them. This clonotype was sampled from a woman aged 40 to 50 in good health and CMV-seropositive. The chain is built from TRBV2 and TRBJ1-3; weak D call: TRBD1 (6 bases). The specimen was PBMCs. Written as DNA, the CDR3 is TGTGCCAGCAGTGAAAGTCACGGGGGGCTGGGAAACACCATATATTTT. Translation gives CASSESHGGLGNTIYF.